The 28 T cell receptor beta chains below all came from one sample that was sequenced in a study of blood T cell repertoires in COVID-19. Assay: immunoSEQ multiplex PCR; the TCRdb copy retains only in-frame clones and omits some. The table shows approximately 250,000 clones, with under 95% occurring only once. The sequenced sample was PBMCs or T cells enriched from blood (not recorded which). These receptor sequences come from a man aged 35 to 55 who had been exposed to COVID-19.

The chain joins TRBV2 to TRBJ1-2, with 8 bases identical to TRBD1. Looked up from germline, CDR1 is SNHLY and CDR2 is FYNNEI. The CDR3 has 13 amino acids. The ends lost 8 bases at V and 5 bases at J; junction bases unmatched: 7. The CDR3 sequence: CASGGTGDYGYTF. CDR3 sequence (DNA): TGTGCCAGCGGCGGGACAGGCGATTATGGCTACACCTTC.

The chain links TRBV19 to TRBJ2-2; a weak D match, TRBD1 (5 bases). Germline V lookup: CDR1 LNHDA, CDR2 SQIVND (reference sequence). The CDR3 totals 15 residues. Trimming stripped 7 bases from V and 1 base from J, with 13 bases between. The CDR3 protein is CASNSRQLNTGELFF. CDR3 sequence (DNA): TGTGCCAGTAATTCGAGACAGCTGAACACCGGGGAGCTGTTTTTT.

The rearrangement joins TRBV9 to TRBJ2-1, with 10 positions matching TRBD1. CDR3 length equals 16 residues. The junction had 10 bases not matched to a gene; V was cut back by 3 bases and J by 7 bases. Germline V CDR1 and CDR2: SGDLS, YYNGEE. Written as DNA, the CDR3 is TGTGCCAGCAGCGCTAGTTTCGACAGGGGGCGTAATGAGCAGTTCTTC. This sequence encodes CASSASFDRGRNEQFF.

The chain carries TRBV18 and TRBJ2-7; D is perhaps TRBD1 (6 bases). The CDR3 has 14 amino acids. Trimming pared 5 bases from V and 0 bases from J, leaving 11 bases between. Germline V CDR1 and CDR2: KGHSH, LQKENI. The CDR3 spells CASSITGTSYEQYF. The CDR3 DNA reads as TGTGCCAGCTCAATCACAGGGACCTCCTACGAGCAGTACTTC.

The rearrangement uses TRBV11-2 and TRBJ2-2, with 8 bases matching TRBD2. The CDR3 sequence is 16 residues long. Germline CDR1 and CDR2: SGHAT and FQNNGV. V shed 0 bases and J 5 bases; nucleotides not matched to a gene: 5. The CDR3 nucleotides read TGTGCCAGCAGCTTAGAATTAGCGGGACGAACCGGGGAGCTGTTTTTT. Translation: CASSLELAGRTGELFF.

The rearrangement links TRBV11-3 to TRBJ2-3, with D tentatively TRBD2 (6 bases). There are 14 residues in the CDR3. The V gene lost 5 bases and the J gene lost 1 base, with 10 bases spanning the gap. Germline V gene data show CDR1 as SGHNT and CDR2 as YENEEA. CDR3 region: CASSPRGGTDTQYF. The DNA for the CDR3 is TGTGCCAGCAGCCCCCGCGGGGGCACAGATACGCAGTATTTT. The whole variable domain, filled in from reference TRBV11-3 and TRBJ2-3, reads EAGVVQSPRYKIIEKKQPVAFWCNPISGHNTLYWYLQNLGQGPELLIRYENEEAVDDSQLPKDRFSAERLKGVDSTLKIQPAELGDSAVYLCASSPRGGTDTQYFGPGTRLTVL.

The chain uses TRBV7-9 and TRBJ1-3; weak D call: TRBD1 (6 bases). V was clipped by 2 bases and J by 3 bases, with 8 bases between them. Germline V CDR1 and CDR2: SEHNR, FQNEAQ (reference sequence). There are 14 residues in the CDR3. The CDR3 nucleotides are TGTGCCAGCAGCTTAACAGGGTTTGGAAACACCATATATTTT. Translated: CASSLTGFGNTIYF.

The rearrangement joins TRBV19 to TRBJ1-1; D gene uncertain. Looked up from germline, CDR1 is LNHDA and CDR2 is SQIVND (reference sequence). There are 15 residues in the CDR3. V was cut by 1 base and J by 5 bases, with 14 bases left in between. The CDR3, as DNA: TGTGCCAGTAGTATAGTGGCCCAAGGAGGTACTGAAGCTTTCTTT. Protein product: CASSIVAQGGTEAFF.

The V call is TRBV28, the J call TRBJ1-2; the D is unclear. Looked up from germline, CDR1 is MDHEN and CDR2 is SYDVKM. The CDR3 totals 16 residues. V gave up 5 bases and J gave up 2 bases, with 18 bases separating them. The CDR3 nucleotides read TGTGCCAGCAGTACCCCCAACCGGGGATTCAACTATGGCTACACCTTC. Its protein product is CASSTPNRGFNYGYTF.

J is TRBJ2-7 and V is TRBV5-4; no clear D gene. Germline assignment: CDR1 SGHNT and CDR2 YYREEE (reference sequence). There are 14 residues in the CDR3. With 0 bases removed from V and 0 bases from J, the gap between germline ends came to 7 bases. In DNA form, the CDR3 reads TGTGCCAGCAGCTTGGGTGCAGGCTCCTACGAGCAGTACTTC. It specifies CASSLGAGSYEQYF.

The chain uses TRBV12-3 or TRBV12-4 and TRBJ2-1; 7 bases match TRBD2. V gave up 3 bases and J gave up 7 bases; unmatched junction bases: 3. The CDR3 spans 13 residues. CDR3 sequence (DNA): TGTGCCAGCAGTTTGGGGGGGTTGAATGAGCAGTTCTTC. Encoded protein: CASSLGGLNEQFF.

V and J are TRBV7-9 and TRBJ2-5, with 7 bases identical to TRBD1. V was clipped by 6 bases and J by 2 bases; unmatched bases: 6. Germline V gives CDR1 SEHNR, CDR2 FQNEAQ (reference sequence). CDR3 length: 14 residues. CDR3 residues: CASSLGTVQETQYF. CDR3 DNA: TGTGCCAGCAGTTTGGGGACAGTTCAAGAGACCCAGTACTTC.

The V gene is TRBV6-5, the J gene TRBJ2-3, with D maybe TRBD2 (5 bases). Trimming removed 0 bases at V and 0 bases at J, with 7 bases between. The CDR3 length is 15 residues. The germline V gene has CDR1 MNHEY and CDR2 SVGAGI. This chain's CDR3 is CASSYSPGSTDTQYF. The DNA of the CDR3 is TGTGCCAGCAGTTACTCACCGGGAAGCACAGATACGCAGTATTTT.

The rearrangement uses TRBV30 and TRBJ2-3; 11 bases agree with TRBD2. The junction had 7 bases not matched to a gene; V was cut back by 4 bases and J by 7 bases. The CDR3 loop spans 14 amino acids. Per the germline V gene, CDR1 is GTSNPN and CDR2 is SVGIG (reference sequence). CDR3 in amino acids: CAWNRLAGTYTQYF. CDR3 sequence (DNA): TGTGCCTGGAACAGACTAGCGGGAACTTATACGCAGTATTTT.

CDR3 DNA sequence: TGTGCCAGCAGAATAGCGGGAGTAAACGAGCAGTACTTC. Its translation is CASRIAGVNEQYF. The chain uses TRBV28 and TRBJ2-7, with TRBD2 matching over 9 bases. The V gene's germline CDR1 is MDHEN and CDR2 SYDVKM. The CDR3 totals 13 residues. The V gene end was trimmed by 6 bases and the J gene end by 5 bases; junction bases not matched to a gene: 5.

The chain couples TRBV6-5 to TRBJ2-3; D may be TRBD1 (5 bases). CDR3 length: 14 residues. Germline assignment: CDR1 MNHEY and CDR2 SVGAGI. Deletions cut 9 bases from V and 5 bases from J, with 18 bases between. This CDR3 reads CASGLGQGVDTQYF. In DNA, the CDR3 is TGTGCCAGTGGGTTAGGGCAGGGCGTAGATACGCAGTATTTT.

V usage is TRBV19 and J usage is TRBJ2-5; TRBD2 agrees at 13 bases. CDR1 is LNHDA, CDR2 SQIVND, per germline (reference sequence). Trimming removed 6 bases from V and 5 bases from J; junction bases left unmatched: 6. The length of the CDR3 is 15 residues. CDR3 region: CASSSGLAGVETQYF. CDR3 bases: TGTGCCAGTAGCTCTGGACTAGCGGGAGTTGAGACCCAGTACTTC. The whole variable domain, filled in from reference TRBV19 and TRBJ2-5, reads DGGITQSPKYLFRKEGQNVTLSCEQNLNHDAMYWYRQDPGQGLRLIYYSQIVNDFQKGDIAEGYSVSREKKESFPLTVTSAQKNPTAFYLCASSSGLAGVETQYFGPGTRLLVL.

The CDR3 DNA is TGTGCCAGCAGCTGGGGGCGGGAGGTTGAGCAGTTCTTC. As protein: CASSWGREVEQFF. The chain couples TRBV11-3 to TRBJ2-1, with TRBD2 matching over 8 bases. The CDR3 is 13 residues long. CDR1 SGHNT and CDR2 YENEEA come from the germline V gene. V gave up 4 bases and J gave up 9 bases; unmatched junction bases: 5.

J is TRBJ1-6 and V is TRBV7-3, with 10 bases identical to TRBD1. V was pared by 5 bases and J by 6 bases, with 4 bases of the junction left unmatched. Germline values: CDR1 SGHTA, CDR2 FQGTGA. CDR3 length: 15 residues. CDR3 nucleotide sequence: TGTGCCAGCAGCGCGGGACAGGGGATTAATTCACCCCTCCACTTT. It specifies CASSAGQGINSPLHF.

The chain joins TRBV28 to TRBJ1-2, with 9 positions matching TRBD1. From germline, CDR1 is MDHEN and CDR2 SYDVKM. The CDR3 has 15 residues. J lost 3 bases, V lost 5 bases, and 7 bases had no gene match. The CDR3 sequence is CASSGTGGADYGYTF. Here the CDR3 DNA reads TGTGCCAGCAGTGGTACAGGGGGCGCGGACTATGGCTACACCTTC.

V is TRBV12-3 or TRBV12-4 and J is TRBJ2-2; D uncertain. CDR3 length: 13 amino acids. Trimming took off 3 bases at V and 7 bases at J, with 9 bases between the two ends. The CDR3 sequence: CASSFGDFGELFF. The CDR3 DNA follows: TGTGCCAGCAGTTTTGGAGATTTCGGGGAGCTGTTTTTT.

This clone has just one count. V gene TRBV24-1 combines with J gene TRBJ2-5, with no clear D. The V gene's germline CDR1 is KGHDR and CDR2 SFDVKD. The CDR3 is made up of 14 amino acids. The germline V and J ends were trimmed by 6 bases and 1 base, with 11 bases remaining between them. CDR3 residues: CATSTAGLQETQYF. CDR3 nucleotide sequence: TGTGCCACCAGTACTGCCGGTCTCCAAGAGACCCAGTACTTC.

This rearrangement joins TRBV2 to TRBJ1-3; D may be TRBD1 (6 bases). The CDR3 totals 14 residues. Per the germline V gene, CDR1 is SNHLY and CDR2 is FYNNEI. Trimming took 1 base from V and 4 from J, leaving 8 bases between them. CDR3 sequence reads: CASSEGGRGNTIYF. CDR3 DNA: TGTGCCAGCAGTGAAGGGGGGCGAGGAAACACCATATATTTT.

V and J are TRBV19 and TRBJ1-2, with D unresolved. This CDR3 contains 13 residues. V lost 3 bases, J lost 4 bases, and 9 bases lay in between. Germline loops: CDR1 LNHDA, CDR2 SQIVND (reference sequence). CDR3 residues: CASSIERTYGYTF. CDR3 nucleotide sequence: TGTGCCAGTAGTATCGAGCGGACCTATGGCTACACCTTC. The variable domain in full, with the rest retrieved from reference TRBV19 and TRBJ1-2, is DGGITQSPKYLFRKEGQNVTLSCEQNLNHDAMYWYRQDPGQGLRLIYYSQIVNDFQKGDIAEGYSVSREKKESFPLTVTSAQKNPTAFYLCASSIERTYGYTFGSGTRLTVV.

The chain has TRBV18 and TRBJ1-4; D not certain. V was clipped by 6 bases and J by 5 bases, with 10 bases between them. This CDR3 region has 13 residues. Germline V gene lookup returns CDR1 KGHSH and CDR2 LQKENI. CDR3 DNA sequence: TGTGCCAGCTCGTTGTCCGGGAATGAAAAACTGTTTTTT. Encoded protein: CASSLSGNEKLFF.

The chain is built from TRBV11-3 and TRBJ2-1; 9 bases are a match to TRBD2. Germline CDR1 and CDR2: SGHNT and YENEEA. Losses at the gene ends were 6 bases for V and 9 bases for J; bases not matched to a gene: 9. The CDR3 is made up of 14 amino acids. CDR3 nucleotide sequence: TGTGCCAGCAGTTATTCGCGGGAGGGGATTGAGCAGTTCTTC. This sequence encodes CASSYSREGIEQFF.

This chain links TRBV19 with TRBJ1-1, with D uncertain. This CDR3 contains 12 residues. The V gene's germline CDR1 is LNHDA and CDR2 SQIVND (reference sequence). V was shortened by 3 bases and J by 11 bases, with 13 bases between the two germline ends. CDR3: CASSIVGQRAFF. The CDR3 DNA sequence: TGTGCCAGTAGTATCGTCGGCCAGAGGGCTTTCTTT.

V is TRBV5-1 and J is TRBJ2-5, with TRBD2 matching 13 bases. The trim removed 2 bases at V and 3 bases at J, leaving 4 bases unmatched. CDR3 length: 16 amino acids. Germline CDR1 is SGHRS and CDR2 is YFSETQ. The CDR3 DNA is TGCGCCAGCAGCTTTGGGACTAGCGGGGCGGAAGAGACCCAGTACTTC. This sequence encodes CASSFGTSGAEETQYF.